One sample yielded the 29 T cell receptor beta chains listed below, sequenced in a study of response to subunit inactivated influenza vaccine. TCRdb itself ran the RT-PCR reads through MiXCR, one entry per CDR3 protein. The sample lists 650,000 to 800,000 distinct CDR3 sequences, around 18% occurring once. This specimen consisted of PBMCs from blood, obtained less than 6 days after vaccination. The receptors were gathered from a man between 45 and 60 years old who received an inactivated influenza vaccine.

This clonotype occurred a few times. V usage is TRBV7-9 and J usage is TRBJ2-5, with TRBD2 as a possible D gene (5 bases). V was cut by 2 bases and J by 3 bases, with 10 bases left in between. The CDR3 contains 14 residues. Germline CDR1 is SEHNR and CDR2 is FQNEAQ (reference sequence). The CDR3 region is CASSLLLREETQYF. The CDR3 coding sequence is TGTGCCAGCAGCTTATTACTGCGGGAAGAGACCCAGTACTTC.

This clonotype has just a few counts. The genes are TRBV5-1 and TRBJ2-3, with D maybe TRBD2 (5 bases). Germline V gene lookup returns CDR1 SGHRS and CDR2 YFSETQ. Trimming removed 4 bases at V and 4 bases at J, with 13 bases between. This CDR3 region has 14 residues. The CDR3 sequence: CASSASHGADTQYF. The DNA of the CDR3 is TGCGCCAGCAGCGCTAGCCATGGGGCAGATACGCAGTATTTT. Variable domain in full (rest from reference TRBV5-1 and TRBJ2-3): KAGVTQTPRYLIKTRGQQVTLSCSPISGHRSVSWYQQTPGQGLQFLFEYFSETQRNKGNFPGRFSGRQFSNSRSEMNVSTLELGDSALYLCASSASHGADTQYFGPGTRLTVL.

The rearrangement uses TRBV20-1 and TRBJ2-7; D tentatively fits TRBD1 or TRBD2 (6 bases each). Trimming removed 3 bases at V and 1 base at J, with 13 bases between. The CDR3 totals 14 residues. In germline, CDR1 is DFQATT, CDR2 SNEGSKA (reference sequence). The CDR3 protein is CSASSPGASYEQYF. The CDR3 DNA sequence: TGCAGTGCTAGTTCTCCGGGGGCGTCCTACGAGCAGTACTTC.

This clonotype turned up a few times. This chain joins TRBV5-6 and TRBJ2-1; possible D gene TRBD1, 6 bases. V was pared by 0 bases and J by 4 bases, with 11 bases between. Germline CDR1 SGHDT, CDR2 YYEEEE. The CDR3 consists of 15 residues. The CDR3 reads CASSLEWQGYNEQFF. CDR3 nucleotides: TGTGCCAGCAGCTTGGAGTGGCAGGGGTACAATGAGCAGTTCTTC. Based on the CDR3 plus reference TRBV5-6 and TRBJ2-1, the full variable domain is DAGVTQSPTHLIKTRGQQVTLRCSPKSGHDTVSWYQQALGQGPQFIFQYYEEEERQRGNFPDRFSGHQFPNYSSELNVNALLLGDSALYLCASSLEWQGYNEQFFGPGTRLTVL.

CDR3 bases: TGTGCCAGCAGCTTACTTCGGGATCTTGGCATTCAGTACTTC. This encodes CASSLLRDLGIQYF. The chain employs TRBV7-2 and TRBJ2-4; D is perhaps TRBD2 (5 bases). With 2 bases removed from V and 9 bases from J, the gap between germline ends came to 14 bases. The CDR3 has 14 residues. Germline CDR1 is SGHTA and CDR2 is FQGNSA.

On this clonotype itself: Its ends do not fully match the called genes, so a read error is possible. CDR3: CASSQPTGTEALF. In nucleotides, the CDR3 is TGTGCCAGCAGTCAGCCGACAGGGACTGAAGCTTTATTT. This rearrangement joins TRBV12-3 or TRBV12-4 to TRBJ1-1; TRBD1 matches 7 bases. The CDR3 extends over 13 amino acids.

This clonotype was observed a handful of times. The gene calls are TRBV20-1 and TRBJ2-3, with 9 bases fitting TRBD2. Losses at the gene ends were 3 bases for V and 0 bases for J; bases not matched to a gene: 7. The CDR3 covers 16 residues. Germline V gene data show CDR1 as DFQATT and CDR2 as SNEGSKA (reference sequence). The CDR3 loop is CSAREGLALSTDTQYF. CDR3 DNA: TGCAGTGCTAGGGAGGGACTAGCATTAAGCACAGATACGCAGTATTTT.

This clonotype was seen repeatedly, ten times or more. The J gene is TRBJ2-7, the V gene TRBV29-1; perhaps TRBD2 as D (6 bases). The CDR3 contains 14 residues. The V and J ends lost 0 bases and 2 bases respectively, with 11 bases between them. Germline-derived CDR1 and CDR2 are SQVTM and ANQGSEA. CDR3 residues: CSVEDHSGTYEQYF. In nucleotides, the CDR3 is TGCAGCGTTGAAGATCATAGCGGAACCTACGAGCAGTACTTC.

CDR3 loop: CASSFKDRGRFGYTF. For the CDR3, the DNA is TGTGCCAGCAGTTTCAAGGACAGGGGGCGGTTTGGCTACACCTTC. The rearrangement uses TRBV28 and TRBJ1-2; 11 bases line up with TRBD1. The germline V gene has CDR1 MDHEN and CDR2 SYDVKM. The J segment lost 7 bases and the V segment lost 3 bases, leaving 7 bases of the junction unmatched. CDR3 size: 15 residues.

The chain uses TRBV20-1 and TRBJ2-1; 8 bases match TRBD2. With V trimmed by 5 bases and J by 0 bases, 9 bases remained unmatched. CDR3 length: 16 residues. Germline V gene sequence: CDR1 DFQATT, CDR2 SNEGSKA (reference sequence). The CDR3 loop is CSARSGTSFSYNEQFF. The DNA of the CDR3 is TGCAGTGCTCGATCCGGGACTAGTTTCTCCTACAATGAGCAGTTCTTC.

The chain is built from TRBV5-4 and TRBJ1-3; D gene unclear. The CDR3 is 14 residues long. CDR1 and CDR2 (germline): SGHNT, YYREEE (reference sequence). V was trimmed by 1 base and J by 4 bases, leaving 9 bases between them. CDR3 nucleotides: TGTGCCAGCAGCTTGTCGTTGAACGGAAACACCATATATTTT. Translation gives CASSLSLNGNTIYF.

V and J are TRBV20-1 and TRBJ2-2; TRBD2 agrees at 7 bases. CDR3 length: 15 amino acids. Germline CDR1 reads DFQATT; CDR2 reads SNEGSKA (reference sequence). The V and J ends lost 0 bases and 4 bases, in that order; junction bases with no gene match: 5. In DNA form, the CDR3 reads TGCAGTGCTAGAGATCTAGCGGCAGTCACCGGGGAGCTGTTTTTT. Its translation: CSARDLAAVTGELFF.

The chain carries TRBV5-5 and TRBJ1-1, with D perhaps matching TRBD1 (5 bases). V lost 2 bases, J lost 1 base, and 15 bases lay in between. The CDR3 contains 16 residues. From germline, CDR1 is SGHKS and CDR2 YYEKEE (reference sequence). The CDR3: CASSFPGKVANTEAFF. The CDR3 DNA reads TGTGCCAGCAGCTTCCCAGGGAAGGTTGCGAACACTGAAGCTTTCTTT.

This chain links TRBV20-1 with TRBJ2-1, with D perhaps TRBD2 (6 bases). Between the trimmed V and J ends, which lost 6 bases and 2 bases, there was a span of 17 bases. The CDR3 totals 15 residues. From germline, CDR1 is DFQATT and CDR2 SNEGSKA (reference sequence). The CDR3, as DNA: TGCAGTGCCCCTCTTAGCGGAAGGGCCTACAATGAGCAGTTCTTC. The encoded protein is CSAPLSGRAYNEQFF.

This clonotype was seen more than once but under ten times. The chain carries TRBV7-9 and TRBJ2-1; 11 positions agree with TRBD2. The CDR3 consists of 14 residues. With 5 bases clipped from V and 6 bases from J, the junction kept 3 bases outside the gene matches. Per the germline V gene, CDR1 is SEHNR and CDR2 is FQNEAQ (reference sequence). CDR3: CASSILAGGNEQFF. CDR3 bases: TGTGCCAGCAGCATTCTAGCGGGGGGCAATGAGCAGTTCTTC.

This clonotype has ten or more counts. The CDR3 is CATSDPSTGVYEQYF. The CDR3 DNA is TGTGCCACCAGTGATCCTTCGACAGGGGTCTACGAGCAGTACTTC. The V gene is TRBV24-1, the J gene TRBJ2-7; 8 bases are a match to TRBD1. Trimming took 3 bases from V and 3 from J; bases not matched to a gene: 6. From germline, CDR1 is KGHDR and CDR2 SFDVKD. The CDR3 loop spans 15 amino acids.

J is TRBJ2-7 and V is TRBV20-1, with D tentatively TRBD2 (5 bases). The CDR3 is made up of 13 amino acids. Looked up from germline, CDR1 is DFQATT and CDR2 is SNEGSKA (reference sequence). V lost 0 bases to trimming and J lost 3 bases, with 9 bases between them. CDR3 sequence (DNA): TGCAGTGCTAGAGATCTGAGCGGCTACGAGCAGTACTTC. Amino acid sequence: CSARDLSGYEQYF.

The genes are TRBV5-1 and TRBJ2-7, with 7 bases fitting TRBD1. The CDR3 totals 14 residues. CDR1 and CDR2 from the germline V gene are SGHRS and YFSETQ. V shed 4 bases, J shed 6 bases, and the junction held 10 bases outside the gene matches. Here the CDR3 reads CASSATGSDGEQYF. The CDR3 DNA is TGCGCCAGCAGCGCGACAGGGTCGGACGGCGAGCAGTACTTC.

This clonotype was detected a few times. At one boundary the junction diverges from the germline segment, which might be a read error. The V gene is TRBV20-1, the J gene TRBJ2-6; the D is unclear. Per germline, CDR1 DFQATT and CDR2 SNEGSKA (reference sequence). The CDR3 consists of 14 residues. Here the CDR3 reads CSARPTSGVNVLTF. CDR3 nucleotide sequence: TGCAGTGCTAGACCTACGTCTGGGGTCAACGTCCTGACTTTC.

The chain carries TRBV20-1 and TRBJ2-1; 11 positions agree with TRBD2. The CDR3 loop spans 12 amino acids. Germline CDR1 DFQATT, CDR2 SNEGSKA (reference sequence). The CDR3 loop is CRALAGGNEQFF. The CDR3 DNA reads TGCAGGGCTCTAGCGGGGGGCAATGAGCAGTTCTTC.

The J gene is TRBJ1-1, the V gene TRBV29-1; tentatively, D is TRBD1 (6 bases). Trimming shortened V by 6 bases and J by 2 bases, and 16 bases separated the two germline ends. The germline V gene encodes CDR1 SQVTM and CDR2 ANQGSEA. The CDR3 has 14 residues. The CDR3 sequence is CSVSGRGANTEAFF. The CDR3 DNA reads TGCAGCGTGAGTGGGAGGGGGGCAAACACTGAAGCTTTCTTT.

This clonotype was seen more than once but under ten times. V is TRBV7-2 and J is TRBJ1-4; D is undetermined. Germline lookup yields CDR1 SGHTA and CDR2 FQGNSA. The CDR3 has 13 residues. V gave up 1 base and J gave up 8 bases, with 8 bases separating them. As DNA, the CDR3 is TGTGCCAGCAGCTTAGGTAGTTCCGAAAAACTGTTTTTT. Its protein product is CASSLGSSEKLFF.

This clonotype appeared many times. The gene calls are TRBV7-2 and TRBJ1-1; D is unclear. CDR1 is SGHTA and CDR2 is FQGNSA in the germline V gene. This CDR3 comprises 16 residues. Deletions cut 5 bases from V and 1 base from J, with 17 bases between. The CDR3 DNA sequence: TGTGCCAGCAGCGACCCTCAGGTTCCCTCGAACACTGAAGCTTTCTTT. It translates to CASSDPQVPSNTEAFF.

The genes are TRBV19 and TRBJ2-2, with 7 positions matching TRBD2. The CDR3 contains 17 residues. CDR1 is LNHDA and CDR2 is SQIVND in the germline V gene (reference sequence). Trimming at V came to 1 base and at J to 6 bases, leaving 11 bases not matched to a gene. The CDR3 nucleotides are TGTGCCAGTAGTATAGCTCGGGGCGGGAGTCCCCCCGGGGAGCTGTTTTTT. It yields the protein CASSIARGGSPPGELFF.

The chain combines TRBV3-1 with TRBJ2-5; TRBD1 agrees at 10 bases. The CDR3 consists of 16 residues. Germline-derived CDR1 and CDR2 are LGHDT and YNNKEL (reference sequence). V lost 1 base, J lost 5 bases, and 7 bases stayed unmatched. The CDR3 loop is CASSQAGTGVVETQYF. The CDR3 DNA follows: TGTGCCAGCAGCCAAGCCGGGACAGGGGTGGTGGAGACCCAGTACTTC.

This clonotype showed up just a few times. The rearrangement uses TRBV11-1 and TRBJ1-3; D is unresolved. Germline loops: CDR1 SGHAT, CDR2 FQDESV (reference sequence). The CDR3 is 19 amino acids. With 5 bases removed from V and 1 base from J, the gap between germline ends came to 24 bases. In DNA form, the CDR3 reads TGTGCCAGCAGCCCCCTGAATGGGGAGACGCGCTCTTCTGGAAACACCATATATTTT. This codes for CASSPLNGETRSSGNTIYF.

The chain has TRBV29-1 and TRBJ2-2; 7 nucleotides agree with TRBD2. The CDR3 has 14 residues. Germline V lookup: CDR1 SQVTM, CDR2 ANQGSEA. V trimming: 4 bases; J trimming: 1 base; junction bases outside the gene matches: 3. The chain's CDR3 is CSVGERENTGELFF. The CDR3 DNA reads TGCAGCGTTGGGGAGCGGGAGAACACCGGGGAGCTGTTTTTT.

This clonotype appeared a few times. The CDR3 DNA is TGTGCCAGCAGCTTAGCCGGACTATACATTAATGAGCAGTTCTTC. Amino acids: CASSLAGLYINEQFF. This chain connects TRBV7-2 to TRBJ2-1; D possibly corresponds to TRBD2 (6 bases). Trimming cost V 0 bases and J 7 bases, with 13 bases left between them. The length of the CDR3 is 15 residues. Germline V gene lookup returns CDR1 SGHTA and CDR2 FQGNSA.

The chain combines TRBV5-4 with TRBJ1-2, with D perhaps matching TRBD1 (5 bases). Germline CDR1 is SGHNT and CDR2 is YYREEE (reference sequence). The V end was cut by 4 bases, the J end by 0 bases, with 13 bases between. The CDR3 sequence is 15 residues long. The CDR3 sequence: CASSPGGGANYGYTF. The CDR3 bases are TGTGCCAGCAGCCCCGGGGGGGGAGCTAACTATGGCTACACCTTC. The full variable domain, completed using reference TRBV5-4 and TRBJ1-2, is ETGVTQSPTHLIKTRGQQVTLRCSSQSGHNTVSWYQQALGQGPQFIFQYYREEENGRGNFPPRFSGLQFPNYSSELNVNALELDDSALYLCASSPGGGANYGYTFGSGTRLTVV.